What follows are 25 T cell receptor beta chains derived from one specimen sequenced in a study of metastatic and nonmetastatic thyroid tumors. No patient received treatment before thyroid surgery. Using MiXCR, TCRdb re-called clones from the PCR reads. The sample yields about 20,000 clones, approximately 14% seen once. Sequencing was performed on blood. The receptors come from a female donor with papillary thyroid cancer or a benign thyroid nodule (not recorded which). Some clones in this sample may be carry-over from other donors' samples.

Points on this clone: Mismatch with germline at one junction end may stem from a read error. The chain joins TRBV12-3 or TRBV12-4 to TRBJ2-1, with D hard to call. CDR3 length: 12 residues. DNA of the CDR3: TGTGCCAGCAGCCCAACCTACAATGGGCAGTTCTTC. It encodes CASSPTYNGQFF.

This clone was counted at least ten times. The chain employs TRBV30 and TRBJ1-3; D is unclear. The CDR3 length is 14 residues. The V and J ends lost 0 bases and 4 bases respectively, with 10 bases between them. CDR1 GTSNPN and CDR2 SVGIG come from the germline V gene (reference sequence). CDR3 sequence (DNA): TGTGCCTGGAGTGTCGGGTTCGAAGGAAACACCATATATTTT. Its protein product is CAWSVGFEGNTIYF.

This clone appeared many times. This chain joins TRBV3-1 and TRBJ1-2; D may be TRBD1 (6 bases). Trimming took 5 bases from V and 6 from J, leaving 13 bases between them. This CDR3 spans 13 amino acids. CDR1 is LGHDT and CDR2 is YNNKEL in the germline V gene (reference sequence). CDR3 loop: CASSRAGEDGYTF. CDR3 bases: TGTGCCAGCAGCAGGGCAGGGGAAGATGGCTACACCTTC.

Concerning this clone: Just one base apart from a much larger clone, this may be a read error. The same CDR3 arises from other DNA sequences in this sample as well. The chain couples TRBV9 to TRBJ1-1; maybe TRBD1 (6 bases). The CDR3 is 12 amino acids. Germline V gene lookup returns CDR1 SGDLS and CDR2 YYNGEE. The V and J ends lost 4 bases and 11 bases respectively, with 15 bases between them. CDR3 bases: TGTGCCAGCAGCCCGCGGGCAGACAGGGCTTTCTTT. It specifies CASSPRADRAFF. Based on the CDR3 plus reference TRBV9 and TRBJ1-1, the full variable domain is DSGVTQTPKHLITATGQRVTLRCSPRSGDLSVYWYQQSLDQGLQFLIQYYNGEERAKGNILERFSAQQFPDLHSELNLSSLELGDSALYFCASSPRADRAFFGQGTRLTVV.

This clone was observed many times. The chain couples TRBV5-6 to TRBJ2-7; possible D gene TRBD1, 6 bases. Deletions cut 4 bases from V and 3 bases from J, with 11 bases between. CDR3 length: 13 amino acids. Germline lookup yields CDR1 SGHDT and CDR2 YYEEEE. CDR3 DNA sequence: TGTGCCAGCAGCACGGGACAATTCTACGAGCAGTACTTC. Encoded protein: CASSTGQFYEQYF.

This clone appeared many times. The rearrangement links TRBV20-1 to TRBJ1-4; D gene unclear. The CDR3 spans 13 residues. V was cut by 1 base and J by 8 bases, with 11 bases left in between. Per germline, CDR1 DFQATT and CDR2 SNEGSKA (reference sequence). CDR3 DNA sequence: TGCAGTGCTAGAGCTCCAGTGGGGGAAAAACTGTTTTTT. Protein product: CSARAPVGEKLFF.

This clone was recorded many times. The chain couples TRBV30 to TRBJ1-6, with D possibly TRBD1 on 6 matching bases. The germline gives CDR1 GTSNPN, CDR2 SVGIG (reference sequence). This CDR3 is 13 amino acids long. Trimming left V 4 bases short and J 2 bases short, with 6 bases between. The DNA of the CDR3 is TGTGCCTGGACAGGGGCCTATAATTCACCCCTCCACTTT. This translates into CAWTGAYNSPLHF.

This clone was found many times. The V call is TRBV3-1, the J call TRBJ2-1, with TRBD2 identical over 13 bases. The germline V gene has CDR1 LGHDT and CDR2 YNNKEL (reference sequence). The CDR3 is 20 residues long. V dropped 0 bases and J dropped 1; count of bases not matched to a gene: 9. CDR3 DNA sequence: TGTGCCAGCAGCCAAGATGGTAGGACTAGCGGGAGCAATTCCTACAATGAGCAGTTCTTC. Protein product: CASSQDGRTSGSNSYNEQFF.

There are a few counts of this clone. Being one base from a much bigger clone, this may be a read error. This sequence joins TRBV18 and TRBJ2-1; maybe TRBD2 (5 bases). CDR1 is KGHSH and CDR2 is LQKENI in the germline V gene. Trimming left V 2 bases short and J 5 bases short, with 13 bases between. The length of the CDR3 is 15 residues. CDR3 region: CASSPEGSNHNEQFF. For the CDR3, the DNA is TGTGCCAGCTCACCAGAGGGTTCCAACCACAATGAGCAGTTCTTC.

The sample holds many counts of this clone. V gene TRBV6-2 or TRBV6-3 combines with J gene TRBJ2-5; TRBD1 matches at 8 bases. The CDR3 runs to 14 residues. Germline assignment: CDR1 MNHEY and CDR2 SVGEGT. J was trimmed by 4 bases and V by 6 bases; bases with no gene match: 7. The CDR3 protein is CASRDQGAGETQYF. In DNA form, the CDR3 reads TGTGCCAGCAGAGACCAGGGGGCAGGAGAGACCCAGTACTTC.

This clone was detected many times. The V gene is TRBV10-3, the J gene TRBJ1-5; D is undetermined. This CDR3 region has 12 residues. Germline assignment: CDR1 ENHRY and CDR2 SYGVKD. The V gene lost 3 bases and the J gene lost 2 bases, with 2 bases spanning the gap. The CDR3 nucleotides read TGTGCCATCAGTGACGGCAATCAGCCCCAGCATTTT. This codes for CAISDGNQPQHF.

Concerning this clone: A clone one base away is much larger, so this may be a read error. The rearrangement joins TRBV3-1 to TRBJ1-5, with D uncertain. The CDR3 covers 15 residues. Germline values: CDR1 LGHDT, CDR2 YNNKEL (reference sequence). CDR3 protein: CAGSQDTRTDQPQHF. CDR3 nucleotide sequence: TGTGCCGGCAGCCAAGATACCCGAACTGATCAGCCCCAGCATTTT. Full variable domain (missing parts from reference TRBV3-1 and TRBJ1-5): DTAVSQTPKYLVTQMGNDKSIKCEQNLGHDTMYWYKQDSKKFLKIMFSYNNKELIINETVPNRFSPKSPDKAHLNLHINSLELGDSAVYFCAGSQDTRTDQPQHFGDGTRLSIL.

The gene calls are TRBV6-4 and TRBJ2-1; 11 bases are a match to TRBD2. CDR3 size: 15 residues. Germline values: CDR1 MRHNA, CDR2 SNTAGT. V shed 2 bases, J shed 7 bases, and the junction held 4 bases outside the gene matches. CDR3 DNA: TGTGCCAGCAGTGACGGGCTAGCGGGGGGAAATGAGCAGTTCTTC. Translated, it gives CASSDGLAGGNEQFF.

In its sample, this clone was seen many times. The sample contains more than one DNA sequence encoding this CDR3. The chain links TRBV9 to TRBJ2-1, with D maybe TRBD1 (5 bases). This CDR3 spans 12 amino acids. Trimming took 0 bases from V and 7 from J, leaving 5 bases between them. The germline V gene encodes CDR1 SGDLS and CDR2 YYNGEE. This CDR3 is CASSVAGNEQFF. Written as DNA, the CDR3 is TGTGCCAGCAGCGTAGCAGGGAATGAGCAGTTCTTC.

The table lists this clone with many counts. The rearrangement joins TRBV24-1 to TRBJ2-6, with no clear D. V lost 4 bases, J lost 0 bases, and 3 bases lay in between. This CDR3 spans 14 amino acids. The germline V gene has CDR1 KGHDR and CDR2 SFDVKD. CDR3 protein: CATSDSSGANVLTF. DNA of the CDR3: TGTGCCACCAGTGACTCCTCTGGGGCCAACGTCCTGACTTTC.

Many counts were recorded for this clone. This chain connects TRBV10-3 to TRBJ2-3; 13 positions match TRBD2. CDR1 is ENHRY and CDR2 is SYGVKD in the germline V gene. The CDR3 is 19 residues long. After removal of 9 bases from V and 2 bases from J, the junction contained 17 bases not matched to a gene. DNA of the CDR3: TGTGCCATTGGGGGGGACGGGACAGGACTAGCGGGAGTCACAGATACGCAGTATTTT. It specifies CAIGGDGTGLAGVTDTQYF.

Many counts were recorded for this clone. V is TRBV12-3 or TRBV12-4 and J is TRBJ2-3, with 9 bases aligning to TRBD2. There are 16 residues in the CDR3. With 3 bases clipped from V and 3 bases from J, the junction kept 7 bases outside the gene matches. The CDR3 here is CASSFEGLAPTDTQYF. CDR3 sequence (DNA): TGTGCCAGCAGTTTTGAGGGACTAGCCCCAACAGATACGCAGTATTTT.

This clone was counted at least ten times. The V gene is TRBV7-9, the J gene TRBJ2-3; 10 nucleotides align to TRBD1. The length of the CDR3 is 14 residues. Trimming at V came to 5 bases and at J to 8 bases, leaving 7 bases not matched to a gene. Germline V gene data show CDR1 as SEHNR and CDR2 as FQNEAQ (reference sequence). The CDR3 loop reads CASSEGQGVVTQYF. In nucleotides, the CDR3 is TGTGCCAGCAGCGAAGGACAGGGGGTGGTTACGCAGTATTTT.

The chain joins TRBV6-1 to TRBJ2-2; D uncertain. Trimming removed 7 bases from V and 2 bases from J, with 11 bases in between. This CDR3 comprises 14 residues. Germline lookup yields CDR1 MNHNS and CDR2 SASEGT. The CDR3 sequence is CASTGRSNTGELFF. CDR3 in DNA: TGTGCCAGCACGGGCAGGAGTAACACCGGGGAGCTGTTTTTT.

This clone was seen at least ten times. DNA for the CDR3: TGTGCCAGTGGACAGGGGTTTAAATCCGGGGAGCTGTTTTTT. This translates into CASGQGFKSGELFF. The V gene is TRBV2, the J gene TRBJ2-2; 9 nucleotides line up with TRBD1. The CDR3 contains 14 residues. CDR1 is SNHLY, CDR2 FYNNEI, per germline. The V segment lost 9 bases and the J segment 6 bases; nucleotides outside the gene matches: 8.

By sample fraction, this clone is medium-sized. This sequence joins TRBV19 and TRBJ1-5; maybe TRBD1 (5 bases). This CDR3 has 13 amino acids. Trimming took off 3 bases at V and 4 bases at J, with 7 bases between the two ends. Germline lookup yields CDR1 LNHDA and CDR2 SQIVND (reference sequence). The CDR3 nucleotides read TGTGCCAGTAGTATTCGGGGGAATCAGCCCCAGCATTTT. Protein sequence: CASSIRGNQPQHF.

This clone has ten or more counts. At one of its ends the junction is not consistent with the germline gene, which may arise from a read error. J is TRBJ1-3 and V is TRBV9; D might be TRBD1 (5 bases). The V gene's germline CDR1 is SGDLS and CDR2 YYNGEE. This CDR3 contains 16 residues. CDR3 nucleotide sequence: TGTGTCAGCAGCGTATTTGGGGGGGGATCTGGAAACACCATATATTTT. It specifies CVSSVFGGGSGNTIYF.

In its sample, this clone was seen many times. The gene calls are TRBV10-3 and TRBJ1-6; D is ambiguous. The germline V and J ends were trimmed by 1 base and 7 bases, with 5 bases remaining between them. The germline V gene encodes CDR1 ENHRY and CDR2 SYGVKD. This CDR3 has 13 amino acids. This CDR3 is CAISELRNSPLHF. The DNA of the CDR3 is TGTGCCATCAGTGAGTTGAGAAATTCACCCCTCCACTTT.

This clone has a count of ten or more. V and J are TRBV11-2 and TRBJ2-2; no firm D call. The germline V and J ends were trimmed by 2 bases and 6 bases, with 16 bases remaining between them. There are 16 residues in the CDR3. Germline V gene lookup returns CDR1 SGHAT and CDR2 FQNNGV. CDR3 sequence reads: CASSLIQAGAPGELFF. DNA of the CDR3: TGTGCCAGCAGCTTAATCCAGGCAGGTGCCCCCGGGGAGCTGTTTTTT.

This clone was detected ten times or more. The chain recombines TRBV20-1 with TRBJ2-5; no clear D gene. This CDR3 is built from 15 residues. V shed 6 bases and J shed 2 bases, with 19 bases lying between them. CDR1 is DFQATT, CDR2 SNEGSKA, per germline (reference sequence). In nucleotides, the CDR3 is TGCAGTGCCCAACCCCCGGCCCCTCGACAAGAGACCCAGTACTTC. Translated: CSAQPPAPRQETQYF.